This T cell receptor beta chain was captured in a study of response to subunit inactivated influenza vaccine. J gave up 1 base and V 5 bases, and 2 bases lay outside the gene matches. The CDR3 runs to 14 residues. Germline CDR1 is SGHVS and CDR2 is FQNEAQ. TCRdb reprocessed the RT-PCR reads with MiXCR, giving one entry per CDR3 protein. The profile shows fewer than 250,000 distinct CDR3 sequences, roughly 14% of them singletons. Study findings and constraints: The authors offered the suggestion that each seasonal influenza vaccination recruits few new T cells.

This clonotype showed up just a few times. Its target is not known. The origin of this receptor is a man aged 45-65 years who received an inactivated influenza vaccine. Sequencing used CD8+ T cells sorted from PBMCs, obtained 5 to 6 days after vaccination. The rearrangement uses TRBV7-8 and TRBJ2-5, with 9 nucleotides matching TRBD2. CDR3 sequence (DNA): TGTGCCAGCAGCCCTAGCGGGGCCCAAGAGACCCAGTACTTC. It codes for CASSPSGAQETQYF.